The 2 T cell receptor beta chains presented below share a single source sample, sequenced in a study of cytomegalovirus exposure and HLA in healthy donors (dated by TCRdb to 2017 to 2019). The library was generated by the immunoSEQ multiplex PCR assay. For the multiplex PCR, a mixture combining 60 forward primers for TCR Vbeta segments and 13 reverse primers for TCR Jbeta segments was used. The source is immuneACCESS, and TCRdb retained only in-frame sequences with V and J called. Part of the clones is not carried over; for the studies checked, unresolved V genes explain less than half of this, and the remainder is unexplained. For this sample the table gives some 170,000 clones, of which 65% to 75% were detected only once. Together, the top ten hold 2% to 2.5% of the sample. The sequenced material came from PBMCs. All receptors derive from a human donor in good health.

The chain employs TRBV2 and TRBJ2-7; 8 bases are a match to TRBD1. CDR1 is SNHLY, CDR2 FYNNEI, per germline. The CDR3 is 14 residues long. J gave up 1 base and V 6 bases, and 5 bases lay outside the gene matches. CDR3 in DNA: TGTGCCAGCAGGACAGGGGTAGTTTCCTACGAGCAGTACTTC. This encodes CASRTGVVSYEQYF.

In its sample, this clone was seen once. CDR3 nucleotides: TGTGCCAGCAGCTTGGGACAGGGGTTTTACGAGCAGTACTTC. It translates to CASSLGQGFYEQYF. The chain combines TRBV7-9 with TRBJ2-7, with TRBD1 matching over 10 bases. Trimming took 3 bases from V and 4 from J; bases not matched to a gene: 3. Germline V CDR1 and CDR2: SEHNR, FQNEAQ (reference sequence). The CDR3 is made up of 14 amino acids.